The 29 T cell receptor beta chains below all came from one sample that was sequenced in a study of beta chain features in type 1 diabetes. Since all of the isolated RNA was reverse transcribed, expressed TCRB transcripts were what got sequenced. TCRdb keeps only in-frame clones here, not all; method: immunoSEQ multiplex PCR. The sample includes roughly 310,000 clones, approximately 10% of them seen just once. Sequencing was performed on naive CD4+ T cells from blood. Every receptor here comes from a woman aged 25 to 39 in good health.

This clone was counted a few times. V usage is TRBV7-3 and J usage is TRBJ2-3; 8 nucleotides align to TRBD2. The CDR3 has 17 residues. The germline V gene encodes CDR1 SGHTA and CDR2 FQGTGA. The V and J ends lost 5 bases and 6 bases, in that order; junction bases with no gene match: 16. CDR3 protein: CASSPYDQSGSTDTQYF. The CDR3 DNA sequence: TGTGCCAGCAGCCCCTATGACCAGAGCGGGAGTACCGATACGCAGTATTTT.

The CDR3 nucleotides read TGTGCCTGGAGTACTGGTGCCAGGAAGCCCCAGCATTTT. Its protein is CAWSTGARKPQHF. This chain uses TRBV30 with TRBJ1-5; no clear D. This CDR3 spans 13 amino acids. V was clipped by 2 bases and J by 8 bases, with 13 bases between them. Germline CDR1 and CDR2: GTSNPN and SVGIG (reference sequence).

This clone has more than one count but fewer than ten. The chain uses TRBV13 and TRBJ2-3; TRBD2 matches at 8 bases. There are 15 residues in the CDR3. Germline V CDR1 and CDR2: PRHDT, FYEKMQ (reference sequence). V was pared by 5 bases and J by 3 bases, with 7 bases of the junction left unmatched. The CDR3 reads CASSPGAGETDTQYF. CDR3 nucleotide sequence: TGTGCCAGCAGCCCGGGAGCGGGAGAGACAGATACGCAGTATTTT. Combining the CDR3 with reference TRBV13 and TRBJ2-3 gives the whole variable domain AAGVIQSPRHLIKEKRETATLKCYPIPRHDTVYWYQQGPGQDPQFLISFYEKMQSDKGSIPDRFSAQQFSDYHSELNMSSLELGDSALYFCASSPGAGETDTQYFGPGTRLTVL.

This clone was seen a handful of times. The chain employs TRBV7-2 and TRBJ2-7, with 9 bases fitting TRBD1. This CDR3 is built from 17 residues. Germline loops: CDR1 SGHTA, CDR2 FQGNSA. The V and J ends lost 1 base and 1 base, in that order; junction bases with no gene match: 8. Here the CDR3 DNA reads TGTGCCAGCAGCTTAGTTACAGGGGGCGCGGGTTCCTACGAGCAGTACTTC. This codes for CASSLVTGGAGSYEQYF.

The chain couples TRBV15 to TRBJ1-2; D is unclear. CDR3 length equals 14 residues. From germline, CDR1 is LNHNV and CDR2 YYDKDF (reference sequence). V shed 5 bases and J shed 8 bases, with 18 bases lying between them. CDR3 bases: TGTGCCACCAGCTCCCAGGTCCTTGGTTTAGGCTACACCTTC. It is translated as CATSSQVLGLGYTF.

The chain links TRBV5-8 to TRBJ2-6, with D possibly being TRBD2 (5 bases). Germline CDR1 SGHTS, CDR2 YDEGEE. V dropped 0 bases and J dropped 0 bases, with 7 bases sitting between them. This CDR3 has 16 amino acids. The CDR3 DNA sequence: TGTGCCAGCAGCTTGGGAGGGTCCTCTGGGGCCAACGTCCTGACTTTC. Translating gives CASSLGGSSGANVLTF. The full variable domain, in which reference TRBV5-8 and TRBJ2-6 provide the parts outside the CDR3, is EAGVTQSPTHLIKTRGQQATLRCSPISGHTSVYWYQQALGLGLQFLLWYDEGEERNRGNFPPRFSGRQFPNYSSELNVNALELEDSALYLCASSLGGSSGANVLTFGAGSRLTVL.

In this sample, this clone turned up a few times. CDR3 protein: CASRPGQGDTEAFF. The CDR3 DNA sequence: TGTGCCAGCAGACCCGGACAGGGTGACACTGAAGCTTTCTTT. The rearrangement joins TRBV28 to TRBJ1-1, with 8 nucleotides matching TRBD1. The CDR3 has 14 residues. J gave up 3 bases and V 6 bases, and 6 bases lay outside the gene matches. Germline CDR1 MDHEN, CDR2 SYDVKM. Complete variable domain (other parts from reference TRBV28 and TRBJ1-1): DVKVTQSSRYLVKRTGEKVFLECVQDMDHENMFWYRQDPGLGLRLIYFSYDVKMKEKGDIPEGYSVSREKKERFSLILESASTNQTSMYLCASRPGQGDTEAFFGQGTRLTVV.

This clone was recorded a few times. The genes are TRBV7-9 and TRBJ2-1, with D maybe TRBD2 (5 bases). V gave up 4 bases and J gave up 7 bases, with 11 bases separating them. The CDR3 is 13 amino acids. Germline V gene sequence: CDR1 SEHNR, CDR2 FQNEAQ (reference sequence). Here the CDR3 DNA reads TGTGCCAGCAGCTCGGGCGGGCGGAATGAGCAGTTCTTC. The encoded protein is CASSSGGRNEQFF.

This chain uses TRBV18 with TRBJ2-7; 9 bases are a match to TRBD1. Germline V CDR1 and CDR2: KGHSH, LQKENI. This CDR3 spans 15 amino acids. J gave up 3 bases and V 1 base, and 4 bases lay outside the gene matches. In DNA, the CDR3 is TGTGCCAGCTCACCACGGGACAGGGCGGGCTACGAGCAGTACTTC. This codes for CASSPRDRAGYEQYF.

This clone appeared a few times. The chain employs TRBV4-2 and TRBJ2-7; 7 positions agree with TRBD2. In germline, CDR1 is LGHNA, CDR2 YNFKEQ. The CDR3 is made up of 16 amino acids. J lost 0 bases, V lost 1 base, and 6 bases had no gene match. The CDR3 protein is CASSQVGLADSYEQYF. CDR3 DNA sequence: TGTGCCAGCAGCCAAGTAGGGCTAGCGGACTCCTACGAGCAGTACTTC.

V and J are TRBV14 and TRBJ1-2; no firm D call. Germline CDR1 SGHDN, CDR2 FVKESK. Trimming left V 1 base short and J 1 base short, with 7 bases between. The CDR3 totals 14 residues. In nucleotides, the CDR3 is TGTGCCAGCAGCCAAGTCTCGAGTAACTATGGCTACACCTTC. Its translation is CASSQVSSNYGYTF.

This clone was observed a few times. This rearrangement joins TRBV7-2 to TRBJ2-7, with 7 nucleotides matching TRBD2. CDR3 length: 13 amino acids. The junction had 5 bases not matched to a gene; V was cut back by 3 bases and J by 6 bases. Germline V gene lookup returns CDR1 SGHTA and CDR2 FQGNSA. CDR3 sequence reads: CASSFRDYTEQYF. The CDR3 region has the DNA TGTGCCAGCAGCTTCCGGGACTACACCGAGCAGTACTTC.

This clone was recorded a few times. The rearrangement links TRBV28 to TRBJ2-4; D unclear. Trimming stripped 1 base from V and 1 base from J, with 2 bases between. From germline, CDR1 is MDHEN and CDR2 SYDVKM. The length of the CDR3 is 13 residues. This chain's CDR3 is CASSLSAKNIQYF. DNA of the CDR3: TGTGCCAGCAGTTTATCGGCCAAAAACATTCAGTACTTC.

In its sample, this clone was seen a few times. The chain joins TRBV18 to TRBJ2-3; D is unclear. In germline, CDR1 is KGHSH, CDR2 LQKENI. This CDR3 has 14 residues. The V end lost 0 bases, the J end lost 10 bases, and 14 bases lay between the germline ends. The CDR3 loop is CASSPPPVEFSQYF. CDR3 nucleotide sequence: TGTGCCAGCTCACCACCGCCTGTGGAGTTCTCGCAGTATTTT. Combining the CDR3 with reference TRBV18 and TRBJ2-3 gives the whole variable domain NAGVMQNPRHLVRRRGQEARLRCSPMKGHSHVYWYRQLPEEGLKFMVYLQKENIIDESGMPKERFSAEFPKEGPSILRIQQVVRGDSAAYFCASSPPPVEFSQYFGPGTRLTVL.

The chain is built from TRBV30 and TRBJ2-1, with D possibly being TRBD2 (6 bases). Germline lookup yields CDR1 GTSNPN and CDR2 SVGIG (reference sequence). V was cut by 0 bases and J by 8 bases, with 8 bases left in between. The CDR3 sequence is 12 residues long. The CDR3 region is CAWSVGEDEQFF. The CDR3 coding sequence is TGTGCCTGGAGTGTGGGGGAGGATGAGCAGTTCTTC.

The V and J genes are TRBV27 and TRBJ2-1; 15 nucleotides line up with TRBD2. The CDR3 has 15 residues. J gave up 9 bases and V 5 bases, and 5 bases lay outside the gene matches. CDR1 and CDR2 (germline): MNHEY, SMNVEV (reference sequence). CDR3 sequence: CASSTGTSGRSEQFF. Here the CDR3 DNA reads TGTGCCAGCAGTACAGGGACTAGCGGGAGGAGTGAGCAGTTCTTC.

This clone was counted only a few times. The chain joins TRBV19 to TRBJ2-7; possible D gene TRBD2, 5 bases. Trimming cost V 2 bases and J 3 bases, with 11 bases left between them. The CDR3 has 14 amino acids. Germline V gives CDR1 LNHDA, CDR2 SQIVND (reference sequence). The CDR3 sequence: CASSILAGNYEQYF. CDR3 bases: TGTGCCAGTAGTATACTCGCGGGTAACTACGAGCAGTACTTC. Full variable domain (remainder filled in from reference TRBV19 and TRBJ2-7): DGGITQSPKYLFRKEGQNVTLSCEQNLNHDAMYWYRQDPGQGLRLIYYSQIVNDFQKGDIAEGYSVSREKKESFPLTVTSAQKNPTAFYLCASSILAGNYEQYFGPGTRLTVT.

This clone was counted a few times. J is TRBJ2-6 and V is TRBV5-8, with D hard to call. The germline gives CDR1 SGHTS, CDR2 YDEGEE. The CDR3 spans 15 residues. V lost 0 bases and J lost 0, with 4 bases in between. The CDR3 sequence is CASSLGLSGANVLTF. CDR3 DNA: TGTGCCAGCAGCTTGGGACTCTCTGGGGCCAACGTCCTGACTTTC.

This clone was seen more than once but under ten times. The chain links TRBV11-1 to TRBJ2-1; 13 bases are shared with TRBD2. Trimming at V came to 0 bases and at J to 4 bases, leaving 3 bases not matched to a gene. The length of the CDR3 is 17 residues. CDR1 is SGHAT and CDR2 is FQDESV in the germline V gene (reference sequence). As DNA, the CDR3 is TGTGCCAGCAGCTTAGCGATGGGACTAGCGGGATACAATGAGCAGTTCTTC. Protein: CASSLAMGLAGYNEQFF.

The CDR3 coding sequence is TGTGCCTGGAGTGTGGCGGGAGGAAACACCATATATTTT. Protein sequence: CAWSVAGGNTIYF. J is TRBJ1-3 and V is TRBV30; D ambiguous. The CDR3 has 13 residues. Germline lookup yields CDR1 GTSNPN and CDR2 SVGIG (reference sequence). Trimming cost V 0 bases and J 4 bases, with 7 bases left between them.

There are a few counts of this clone. The rearrangement joins TRBV6-1 to TRBJ2-4, with 9 nucleotides matching TRBD1. Germline values: CDR1 MNHNS, CDR2 SASEGT. The CDR3 has 15 amino acids. The trim removed 5 bases at V and 6 bases at J, leaving 8 bases unmatched. In DNA, the CDR3 is TGTGCCAGCAGTCTAGGGACAGGGCCAGGAAACATTCAGTACTTC. As protein: CASSLGTGPGNIQYF.

This clone was counted between two and nine times. The J gene is TRBJ2-7, the V gene TRBV5-1; possibly TRBD1 for D (6 bases). V gave up 5 bases and J gave up 0 bases, with 12 bases separating them. CDR1 and CDR2 (germline): SGHRS, YFSETQ. The length of the CDR3 is 14 residues. CDR3 region: CASRQQGYSYEQYF. For the CDR3, the DNA is TGCGCCAGCAGGCAACAGGGATACTCCTACGAGCAGTACTTC.

V is TRBV15 and J is TRBJ2-1; 7 nucleotides align to TRBD2. Germline assignment: CDR1 LNHNV and CDR2 YYDKDF (reference sequence). The CDR3 sequence is 14 residues long. After removal of 5 bases from V and 6 bases from J, the junction contained 7 bases not matched to a gene. The CDR3 sequence: CATSLRWTSNEQFF. Written as DNA, the CDR3 is TGTGCCACCAGCCTACGTTGGACTAGCAATGAGCAGTTCTTC.

There are a few counts of this clone. The chain uses TRBV29-1 and TRBJ1-1, with TRBD1 matching over 10 bases. The CDR3 is 13 amino acids. The germline gives CDR1 SQVTM, CDR2 ANQGSEA. Trimming took 6 bases from V and 2 from J; bases not matched to a gene: 3. In DNA form, the CDR3 reads TGCAGCGTAGGGGACAGGGGTAACACTGAAGCTTTCTTT. Amino acid sequence: CSVGDRGNTEAFF.

This clone was seen a few times. The chain uses TRBV2 and TRBJ2-1, with 9 bases aligning to TRBD1. With V trimmed by 10 bases and J by 6 bases, 10 bases remained unmatched. The CDR3 contains 14 residues. The germline V gene has CDR1 SNHLY and CDR2 FYNNEI. The CDR3 sequence: CATKKGTGINEQFF. The CDR3 bases are TGTGCCACCAAAAAAGGGACAGGGATCAATGAGCAGTTCTTC.

The rearrangement links TRBV7-2 to TRBJ2-3; D ambiguous. The CDR3 runs to 15 residues. The germline V gene has CDR1 SGHTA and CDR2 FQGNSA. V shed 2 bases and J shed 2 bases, with 11 bases lying between them. The DNA of the CDR3 is TGTGCCAGCAGCTTAACGCGAGTACTCACAGATACGCAGTATTTT. Amino acid sequence: CASSLTRVLTDTQYF.

This clone was detected a few times. This chain links TRBV28 with TRBJ2-3; TRBD1 matches at 7 bases. The CDR3 runs to 15 residues. V trimming: 6 bases; J trimming: 3 bases; junction bases outside the gene matches: 9. CDR1 MDHEN and CDR2 SYDVKM come from the germline V gene. The CDR3 DNA sequence: TGTGCCAGCAGGCCGATCGGACAGGAAACAGATACGCAGTATTTT. Protein: CASRPIGQETDTQYF.

In its sample, this clone was seen a few times. The chain employs TRBV28 and TRBJ1-5; D is unresolved. Per germline, CDR1 MDHEN and CDR2 SYDVKM. Trimming pared 5 bases from V and 4 bases from J, leaving 12 bases between. The CDR3 consists of 14 residues. The CDR3 coding sequence is TGTGCCAGCAGTGGAGTTGTGGGTAATCAGCCCCAGCATTTT. Translated: CASSGVVGNQPQHF.

This clone was seen more than once but under ten times. Other DNA sequences in the same sample also yield this CDR3. The chain links TRBV9 to TRBJ2-1, with 10 bases fitting TRBD2. The germline CDR1 and CDR2 sequences are SGDLS and YYNGEE. The junction had 1 base not matched to a gene; V was cut back by 1 base and J by 3 bases. There are 15 residues in the CDR3. The CDR3 DNA reads as TGTGCCAGCAGCGTATCTAGCGGGAGCTACAATGAGCAGTTCTTC. Amino acids: CASSVSSGSYNEQFF.